This T cell receptor (beta chain) derives from a study of technical replicates of blood from several donors. Here immunoSEQ multiplex PCR was the method, and the copy in TCRdb shows in-frame clones only, minus some. The sample consists of about 89,000 clones, about 94% of them appearing once. The germline V gene has CDR1 SGHVS and CDR2 FNYEAQ. Trimming stripped 2 bases from V and 6 bases from J, with 8 bases between. There are 13 residues in the CDR3. The sequence came from a human donor in good health. The chain recombines TRBV7-6 with TRBJ2-1; a possible D gene is TRBD1 (6 bases). Input material: T cells isolated from PBMCs. DNA of the CDR3: TGTGCCAGCAGCTTACAAGGGGGCAATGAGCAGTTCTTC. Translated: CASSLQGGNEQFF.